This TCR beta chain was sequenced in a study of T-cell reconstitution after alpha-beta-depleted transplantation in children. Study outcomes and limitations: After one year, T-cell counts and TCRbeta diversity mostly came from new T cells.

The TCRbeta library incorporated unique molecular identifiers. TCRdb redid the calling of the PCR reads with MiXCR, one entry per CDR3 protein. The table includes roughly 350,000 distinct CDR3 sequences, under 20% detected once. The germline CDR1 and CDR2 sequences are SGHTA and FQGTGA. The CDR3 has 15 residues. V lost 5 bases to trimming and J lost 1 base, with 15 bases between them. In the case of this clonotype: Antigen unknown.

This sequence was found in a male patient between 2 and 10 years old who had a stem cell transplant for acute lymphoblastic leukemia, so the T cells may come from the graft donor. Sequenced here: PBMCs, mostly from graft donor cells, sampled 360 days after TCRalphabeta/CD19-depleted stem cell transplant. The chain has TRBV7-3 and TRBJ2-7; possible D gene TRBD1, 6 bases. The DNA for the CDR3 is TGTGCCAGCAGCCCTTGGACAGCGTTGTCCTACGAGCAGTACTTC. Translating it yields CASSPWTALSYEQYF. Variable domain in full (rest from reference TRBV7-3 and TRBJ2-7): GAGVSQTPSNKVTEKGKYVELRCDPISGHTALYWYRQSLGQGPEFLIYFQGTGAADDSGLPNDRFFAVRPEGSVSTLKIQRTERGDSAVYLCASSPWTALSYEQYFGPGTRLTVT.